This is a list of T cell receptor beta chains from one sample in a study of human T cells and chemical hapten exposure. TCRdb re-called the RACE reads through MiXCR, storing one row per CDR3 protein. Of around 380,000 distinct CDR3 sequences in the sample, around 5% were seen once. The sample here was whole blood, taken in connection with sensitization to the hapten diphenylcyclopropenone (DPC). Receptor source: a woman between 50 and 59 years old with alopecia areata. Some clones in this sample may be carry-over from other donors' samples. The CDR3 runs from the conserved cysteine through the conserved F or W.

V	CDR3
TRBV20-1	CSARVLGANQPQHF
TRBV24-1	CATQDGQDEQFF
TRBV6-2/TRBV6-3	CASFRDRSMNTEAFF
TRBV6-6	CASSYSFVGEQYF
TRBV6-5	CASSYGAGTNYGYTF
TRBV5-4	CASSLGDRAPTEAFF
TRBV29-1	CSVHLAGGPGNEQFF
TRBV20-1	CSESGPTGYEQYF
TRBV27	CASSLSGDFQPQHF
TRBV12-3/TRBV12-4	CAIRPRTSGKGEQFF
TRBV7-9	CASSSGLKNIQYF
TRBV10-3	CAIRQGPGEQYF
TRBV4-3	CASSQDSGTGQFF
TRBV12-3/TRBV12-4	CASSFQGDTQYF
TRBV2	CASSDTSASTDTQYF
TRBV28	CASSFIRGPGELFF
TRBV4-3	CASSPTGGSVTEAFF
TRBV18	CASSPYRDGGTQYF
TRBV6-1	CASARQAFNEQFF
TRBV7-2	CASSSGLVGWYF
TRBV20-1	CSATQATGSNQPQHF
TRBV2	CASSEQRTTEAFF
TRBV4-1	CASSHGQGVYTEAFF
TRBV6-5	CASSYYLAVRQHTEAFF
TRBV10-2	CASSRDYVQETQYF
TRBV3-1	CASTPSRTSTDTQYF
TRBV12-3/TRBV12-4	CASALGSGANYGYTF
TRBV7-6	CASSLRDYEQYF